These 24 T cell receptor beta chains originate from one sample sequenced in a study of blood T cell repertoires in COVID-19. Clones were read by immunoSEQ multiplex PCR, and TCRdb kept only the in-frame ones, dropping some. The table shows roughly 68,000 clones, with about 87% occurring only once. The sequenced sample was peripheral blood. Every receptor here comes from a woman in her seventies with acute or convalescent COVID-19.

This rearrangement joins TRBV7-9 to TRBJ2-3; D is possibly TRBD1 (6 bases). CDR1 and CDR2 from the germline V gene are SEHNR and FQNEAQ (reference sequence). V shed 3 bases and J shed 5 bases, with 15 bases lying between them. The CDR3 length is 15 residues. The CDR3 loop is CASSFGRGGQDTQYF. CDR3 coding DNA: TGTGCCAGCAGCTTCGGACGAGGGGGTCAAGATACGCAGTATTTT. Supplemented by reference TRBV7-9 and TRBJ2-3, the full variable domain reads DTGVSQNPRHKITKRGQNVTFRCDPISEHNRLYWYRQTLGQGPEFLTYFQNEAQLEKSRLLSDRFSAERPKGSFSTLEIQRTEQGDSAMYLCASSFGRGGQDTQYFGPGTRLTVL.

The V call is TRBV30, the J call TRBJ2-2; 8 positions match TRBD1. V lost 0 bases, J lost 8 bases, and 2 bases stayed unmatched. CDR3 length: 13 amino acids. The germline V gene has CDR1 GTSNPN and CDR2 SVGIG (reference sequence). This chain's CDR3 is CAWSVRQGGELFF. In nucleotides, the CDR3 is TGTGCCTGGAGTGTACGACAGGGGGGGGAGCTGTTTTTT.

This clone was seen once. J is TRBJ2-7 and V is TRBV19, with a weak D call TRBD1 (6 bases). Trimming left V 0 bases short and J 6 bases short, with 12 bases between. This CDR3 has 14 amino acids. Germline V gene data show CDR1 as LNHDA and CDR2 as SQIVND (reference sequence). CDR3 DNA sequence: TGTGCCAGTAGTATAGATGGGGTCAGGGGCGAGCAGTACTTC. Protein sequence: CASSIDGVRGEQYF.

The chain combines TRBV4-2 with TRBJ1-2; D is perhaps TRBD1 (5 bases). This CDR3 comprises 14 residues. V lost 4 bases and J 4 bases, leaving 13 bases between the germline ends. Germline assignment: CDR1 LGHNA and CDR2 YNFKEQ. This CDR3 reads CASSPSGGGYGYTF. The CDR3 region has the DNA TGTGCCAGCAGCCCCTCGGGGGGAGGCTATGGCTACACCTTC.

The CDR3 nucleotides read TGCAGTGCTAGTAAGACTGCAGCCTACAATGAGCAGTTCTTC. It codes for CSASKTAAYNEQFF. The chain couples TRBV20-1 to TRBJ2-1; no definite D call. This CDR3 comprises 14 residues. Trimming took off 3 bases at V and 2 bases at J, with 11 bases between the two ends. The germline V gene encodes CDR1 DFQATT and CDR2 SNEGSKA (reference sequence).

This chain links TRBV18 with TRBJ1-1; TRBD1 agrees at 7 bases. The CDR3 has 18 amino acids. The ends lost 3 bases at V and 4 bases at J; junction bases unmatched: 17. Germline lookup yields CDR1 KGHSH and CDR2 LQKENI. DNA of the CDR3: TGTGCCAGCTCACCGGGGAGACAGGGTCTGAGTGGGAGCACTGAAGCTTTCTTT. Its protein is CASSPGRQGLSGSTEAFF.

The chain combines TRBV7-9 with TRBJ2-3; TRBD2 matches 9 bases. The CDR3 runs 18 residues. V shed 5 bases, J shed 6 bases, and the junction held 18 bases outside the gene matches. The V gene's germline CDR1 is SEHNR and CDR2 FQNEAQ (reference sequence). CDR3 DNA: TGTGCCAGCAGCCTCTGGCTGGGTTATAGCGGGAGAGGCGATACGCAGTATTTT. It specifies CASSLWLGYSGRGDTQYF.

This chain joins TRBV5-3 and TRBJ2-3; tentative D call: TRBD2 (6 bases). TRBV5-3 is an ORF, and what it does is uncertain. The CDR3 is made up of 15 amino acids. V lost 1 base and J lost 0, with 9 bases in between. CDR3 bases: TGTGCCAGAAGCTTGAATCTAGCGAGCACAGATACGCAGTATTTT. Translated: CARSLNLASTDTQYF.

This sequence joins TRBV7-2 and TRBJ1-4, with D perhaps TRBD1 (5 bases). Per the germline V gene, CDR1 is SGHTA and CDR2 is FQGNSA. This CDR3 has 15 residues. Trimming took 4 bases from V and 7 from J, leaving 16 bases between them. Here the CDR3 reads CASSYPGRGGEKLFF. The CDR3 DNA is TGTGCCAGCAGCTACCCGGGGAGGGGAGGTGAAAAACTGTTTTTT.

This CDR3 is CASSPGRQTNTEAFF. DNA of the CDR3: TGTGCCAGCTCACCGGGTAGACAGACGAACACTGAAGCTTTCTTT. The chain uses TRBV18 and TRBJ1-1, with D maybe TRBD1 (5 bases). Deletions cut 3 bases from V and 1 base from J, with 12 bases between. Looked up from germline, CDR1 is KGHSH and CDR2 is LQKENI. The CDR3 has 15 residues. Variable domain in full (rest from reference TRBV18 and TRBJ1-1): NAGVMQNPRHLVRRRGQEARLRCSPMKGHSHVYWYRQLPEEGLKFMVYLQKENIIDESGMPKERFSAEFPKEGPSILRIQQVVRGDSAAYFCASSPGRQTNTEAFFGQGTRLTVV.

The V call is TRBV19, the J call TRBJ2-1; TRBD2 aligns across 7 bases. The J segment lost 1 base and the V segment lost 5 bases, leaving 5 bases of the junction unmatched. Germline V gene sequence: CDR1 LNHDA, CDR2 SQIVND (reference sequence). The CDR3 is 15 amino acids. This chain's CDR3 is CASSLSGLSYNEQFF. The CDR3 DNA follows: TGTGCCAGTAGTCTTAGCGGGCTTTCCTACAATGAGCAGTTCTTC.

This clone was seen once. The V call is TRBV24-1, the J call TRBJ2-3; D unresolved. This CDR3 is built from 11 residues. The germline V gene encodes CDR1 KGHDR and CDR2 SFDVKD. Trimming left V 6 bases short and J 5 bases short, with 5 bases between. CDR3 sequence (DNA): TGTGCCACCAGTTCAGAAGATACGCAGTATTTT. This sequence encodes CATSSEDTQYF.

The chain recombines TRBV28 with TRBJ2-5; 8 positions agree with TRBD2. The CDR3 has 15 amino acids. The trim removed 5 bases at V and 9 bases at J, leaving 14 bases unmatched. From germline, CDR1 is MDHEN and CDR2 SYDVKM. CDR3 protein: CASSPSGLAGMPQYF. The CDR3 nucleotides read TGTGCCAGCAGTCCCTCTGGGCTAGCGGGTATGCCCCAGTACTTC. The variable domain in full, with the rest retrieved from reference TRBV28 and TRBJ2-5, is DVKVTQSSRYLVKRTGEKVFLECVQDMDHENMFWYRQDPGLGLRLIYFSYDVKMKEKGDIPEGYSVSREKKERFSLILESASTNQTSMYLCASSPSGLAGMPQYFGPGTRLLVL.

The chain combines TRBV30 with TRBJ2-6, with a tentative D call TRBD2 (5 bases). The ends were cut back, 1 base at V and 4 bases at J, with 11 bases in the middle. Germline CDR1 and CDR2: GTSNPN and SVGIG (reference sequence). The CDR3 covers 15 residues. In nucleotides, the CDR3 is TGTGCCTGGAGTGACGGCACGGGAGGGGCCAACGTCCTGACTTTC. Translated: CAWSDGTGGANVLTF. The entire variable domain, with the rest obtained from reference TRBV30 and TRBJ2-6, is as follows: SQTIHQWPATLVQPVGSPLSLECTVEGTSNPNLYWYRQAAGRGLQLLFYSVGIGQISSEVPQNLSASRPQDRQFILSSKKLLLSDSGFYLCAWSDGTGGANVLTFGAGSRLTVL.

This sequence joins TRBV7-2 and TRBJ1-6; D gene uncertain. V lost 2 bases and J lost 0, with 11 bases in between. Germline CDR1 and CDR2: SGHTA and FQGNSA. CDR3 length equals 17 residues. The CDR3: CASSLSPTSSYNSPLHF. CDR3 DNA: TGTGCCAGCAGCTTATCTCCCACAAGCTCCTATAATTCACCCCTCCACTTT.

This chain joins TRBV12-3 or TRBV12-4 and TRBJ1-2, with 7 bases aligning to TRBD1. The CDR3 is made up of 12 amino acids. V shed 5 bases and J 7 bases; nucleotides not matched to a gene: 4. This CDR3 reads CASSLQGGGYTF. CDR3 in DNA: TGTGCCAGCAGTCTCCAGGGGGGTGGCTACACCTTC.

This chain joins TRBV12-5 and TRBJ2-2, with 9 bases matching TRBD1. In germline, CDR1 is LGHNT, CDR2 FRNRAP. The CDR3 has 16 residues. With V trimmed by 7 bases and J by 6 bases, 12 bases remained unmatched. CDR3 region: CASAGTGLREAGELFF. CDR3 nucleotide sequence: TGTGCTAGTGCCGGGACAGGGTTACGAGAGGCCGGGGAGCTGTTTTTT. Complete variable domain (other parts from reference TRBV12-5 and TRBJ2-2): DARVTQTPRHKVTEMGQEVTMRCQPILGHNTVFWYRQTMMQGLELLAYFRNRAPLDDSGMPKDRFSAEMPDATLATLKIQPSEPRDSAVYFCASAGTGLREAGELFFGEGSRLTVL.

The DNA for the CDR3 is TGTGCCTGGAGTCCAGAGGCCGGGTACGAGCAGTACTTC. It encodes CAWSPEAGYEQYF. This chain links TRBV30 with TRBJ2-7, with D uncertain. This CDR3 has 13 residues. V dropped 2 bases and J dropped 4 bases, with 12 bases sitting between them. Germline V CDR1 and CDR2: GTSNPN, SVGIG (reference sequence).

The sample holds one count of this clone. The rearrangement uses TRBV27 and TRBJ1-1, with 7 bases that match TRBD1. The CDR3 is 14 residues long. J was trimmed by 2 bases and V by 5 bases; bases with no gene match: 5. Per the germline V gene, CDR1 is MNHEY and CDR2 is SMNVEV (reference sequence). Here the CDR3 DNA reads TGTGCCAGCAGTATCAGGGGGTATAACACTGAAGCTTTCTTT. It specifies CASSIRGYNTEAFF.

The chain couples TRBV7-2 to TRBJ2-7, with 8 bases lining up with TRBD2. The CDR3 consists of 14 residues. V was pared by 4 bases and J by 1 base, with 3 bases of the junction left unmatched. Germline V gives CDR1 SGHTA, CDR2 FQGNSA. For the CDR3, the DNA is TGTGCCAGCAGCTCCATAGCGGGGTCCTACGAGCAGTACTTC. It is translated as CASSSIAGSYEQYF.

This rearrangement joins TRBV28 to TRBJ1-2; TRBD1 matches 10 bases. The CDR3 runs 15 residues. Trimming at V came to 2 bases and at J to 6 bases, leaving 6 bases not matched to a gene. The V gene's germline CDR1 is MDHEN and CDR2 SYDVKM. The CDR3 reads CASSLGGDRGHGYTF. DNA of the CDR3: TGTGCCAGCAGTTTAGGGGGGGACAGGGGACATGGCTACACCTTC.

This clone appeared once. The J gene is TRBJ1-3, the V gene TRBV18; weak D call: TRBD1 (5 bases). This CDR3 is 15 amino acids long. The germline gives CDR1 KGHSH, CDR2 LQKENI. V dropped 1 base and J dropped 0 bases, with 7 bases sitting between them. In DNA form, the CDR3 reads TGTGCCAGCTCACCACTGGACAACTCTGGAAACACCATATATTTT. It translates to CASSPLDNSGNTIYF.

This chain links TRBV5-6 with TRBJ2-5, with 12 bases lining up with TRBD2. The V and J ends lost 6 bases and 5 bases, in that order; junction bases with no gene match: 14. This CDR3 comprises 17 residues. Germline CDR1 SGHDT, CDR2 YYEEEE. CDR3 sequence reads: CASTGIGWTSGNETQYF. CDR3 sequence (DNA): TGTGCCAGCACCGGAATTGGTTGGACTAGCGGGAACGAGACCCAGTACTTC.

Comment on this clone: Additional DNA sequences in this sample encode the identical CDR3. The gene calls are TRBV7-2 and TRBJ2-7; TRBD2 agrees at 10 bases. V shed 0 bases and J 3 bases; nucleotides not matched to a gene: 2. The CDR3 contains 15 residues. Germline CDR1 reads SGHTA; CDR2 reads FQGNSA. The CDR3 reads CASSLAASGSYEQYF. The CDR3 DNA reads as TGTGCCAGCAGCTTAGCGGCTAGCGGGAGCTACGAGCAGTACTTC. The complete variable domain, with remaining parts taken from reference TRBV7-2 and TRBJ2-7, reads GAGVSQSPSNKVTEKGKDVELRCDPISGHTALYWYRQSLGQGLEFLIYFQGNSAPDKSGLPSDRFSAERTGGSVSTLTIQRTQQEDSAVYLCASSLAASGSYEQYFGPGTRLTVT.